This TCR beta chain was recovered during a study of PD-1 blockade in classical Hodgkin lymphoma. The time point here: newly diagnosed, previously untreated cHL patient sample. Comment on this clone: The antigen is unknown.

Whole-study findings and limits: Although disease activity or prior therapy may be involved, causes of the repertoire differences remain undefined.

Germline V CDR1 and CDR2: MDHEN, SYDVKM. The CDR3 loop spans 15 amino acids. V lost 1 base, J lost 3 bases, and 10 bases lay in between. Clones were sequenced by immunoSEQ multiplex PCR, and TCRdb holds only the in-frame ones, with some missing. The data contain over 60,000 clones, 93% of them singletons. This TCR was recovered from a human donor with classical Hodgkin lymphoma. The source material was peripheral blood mononuclear cells (PBMCs). The J gene is TRBJ1-5, the V gene TRBV28, with no clear D. CDR3 in amino acids: CASSLLGRPNQPQHF. CDR3 bases: TGTGCCAGCAGTTTATTGGGCAGGCCCAATCAGCCCCAGCATTTT.